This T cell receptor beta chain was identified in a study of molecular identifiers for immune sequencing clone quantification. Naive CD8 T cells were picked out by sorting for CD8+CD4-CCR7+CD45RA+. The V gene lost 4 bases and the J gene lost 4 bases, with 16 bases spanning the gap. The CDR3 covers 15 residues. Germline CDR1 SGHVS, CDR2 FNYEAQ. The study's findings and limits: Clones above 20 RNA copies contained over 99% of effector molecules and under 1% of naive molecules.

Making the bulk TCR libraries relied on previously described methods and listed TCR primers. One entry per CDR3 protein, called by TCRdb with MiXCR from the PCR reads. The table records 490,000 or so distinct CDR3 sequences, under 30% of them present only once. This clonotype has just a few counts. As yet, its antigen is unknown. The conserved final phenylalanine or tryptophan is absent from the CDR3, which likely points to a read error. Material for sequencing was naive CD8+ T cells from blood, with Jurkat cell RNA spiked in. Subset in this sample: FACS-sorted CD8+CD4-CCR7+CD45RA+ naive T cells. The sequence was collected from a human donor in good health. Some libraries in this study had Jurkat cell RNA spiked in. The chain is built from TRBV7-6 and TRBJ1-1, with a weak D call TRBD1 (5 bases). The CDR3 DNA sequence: TGTGCCAGCAGCTACGCGGGGGGTTGGAGCACTGAAGCTTTCTCT. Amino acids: CASSYAGGWSTEAFS.